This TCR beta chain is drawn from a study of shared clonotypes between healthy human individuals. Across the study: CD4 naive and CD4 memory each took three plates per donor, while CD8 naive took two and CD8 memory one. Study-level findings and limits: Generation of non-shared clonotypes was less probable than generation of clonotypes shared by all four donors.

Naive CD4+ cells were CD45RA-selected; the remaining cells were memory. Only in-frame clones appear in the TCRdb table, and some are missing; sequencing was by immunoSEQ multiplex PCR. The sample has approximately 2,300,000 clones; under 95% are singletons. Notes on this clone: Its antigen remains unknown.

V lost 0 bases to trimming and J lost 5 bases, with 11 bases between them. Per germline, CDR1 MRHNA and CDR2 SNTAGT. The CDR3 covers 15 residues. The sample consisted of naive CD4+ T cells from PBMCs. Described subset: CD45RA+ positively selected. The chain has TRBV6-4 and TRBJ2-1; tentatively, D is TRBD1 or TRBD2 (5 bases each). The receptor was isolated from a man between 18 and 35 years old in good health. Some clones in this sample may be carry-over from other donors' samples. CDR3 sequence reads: CASSDSGEPHNEQFF. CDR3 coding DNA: TGTGCCAGCAGTGACTCGGGGGAGCCCCACAATGAGCAGTTCTTC.